This passage covers 19 T cell receptor beta chains from one sample sequenced in a study of control samples from healthy donors and cancer patients. TCRdb's copy holds only in-frame clones and misses some; the assay was immunoSEQ multiplex PCR. Of about 46,000 clones in the sample, 88% were seen once. Sequencing was carried out using PBMCs. The receptors here all came from a man between 50 and 59 years old with head and neck cancer.

V and J are TRBV12-2 and TRBJ2-1; the table's D call TRBD2 went unverified against the DNA. TRBV12-2 is deemed a pseudogene. CDR3 length: 15 residues. The CDR3 spells CASRLVLSVFYEQFF. Written as DNA, the CDR3 is TGTGCAAGTCGCTTAGTGCTTAGCGTTTTCTATGAGCAGTTCTTC.

This rearrangement joins TRBV3-1 (or the pseudogene TRBV3-2) to TRBJ1-2; maybe TRBD1 (5 bases). The CDR3 covers 16 residues. Germline lookup yields CDR1 LGHDT and CDR2 YNNKEL (reference sequence). V gave up 4 bases and J gave up 4 bases, with 19 bases separating them. CDR3 nucleotides: TGTGCCAGCAGCCTAACGACGACAGCCGACCGCTATGGCTACACCTTC. It specifies CASSLTTTADRYGYTF.

V and J are TRBV6-1 and TRBJ1-6, with TRBD1 identical over 7 bases. The CDR3 contains 14 residues. With 7 bases clipped from V and 8 bases from J, the junction kept 8 bases outside the gene matches. Germline lookup yields CDR1 MNHNS and CDR2 SASEGT. CDR3 residues: CASTLTGLDSPLHF. DNA of the CDR3: TGTGCCAGCACCCTGACAGGGTTAGATTCACCCCTCCACTTT.

The chain joins TRBV27 to TRBJ1-4; the match to TRBD1 covers 12 bases. Germline V gene sequence: CDR1 MNHEY, CDR2 SMNVEV (reference sequence). The CDR3 is 14 amino acids. Losses at the gene ends were 6 bases for V and 7 bases for J; bases not matched to a gene: 3. The CDR3 coding sequence is TGTGCCAGCAGGGGACAGGGGGCGCGTGAAAAACTGTTTTTT. Translation: CASRGQGAREKLFF. The whole variable domain, filled in from reference TRBV27 and TRBJ1-4, reads EAQVTQNPRYLITVTGKKLTVTCSQNMNHEYMSWYRQDPGLGLRQIYYSMNVEVTDKGDVPEGYKVSRKEKRNFPLILESPSPNQTSLYFCASRGQGAREKLFFGSGTQLSVL.

The V gene is TRBV11-2, the J gene TRBJ1-6, with TRBD1 identical over 7 bases. The CDR3 loop spans 18 amino acids. V shed 6 bases and J 14 bases; nucleotides not matched to a gene: 25. The germline V gene has CDR1 SGHAT and CDR2 FQNNGV. This CDR3 reads CASRRSFAGQSKRGTLHF. The CDR3 coding sequence is TGTGCCAGCAGACGATCCTTTGCGGGACAGTCGAAAAGAGGGACCCTCCACTTT.

The chain recombines TRBV7-9 with TRBJ1-1, with a weak D call TRBD1 (5 bases). Between the trimmed V and J ends, which lost 0 bases and 2 bases, there was a span of 7 bases. The CDR3 covers 14 residues. Germline CDR1 and CDR2: SEHNR and FQNEAQ (reference sequence). Here the CDR3 DNA reads TGTGCCAGCAGCTTAGCAGGGGCTAACACTGAAGCTTTCTTT. Its translation: CASSLAGANTEAFF.

The table lists this clone with a few counts. The chain carries TRBV29-1 and TRBJ2-5; 11 positions agree with TRBD2. The CDR3 runs 15 residues. J gave up 5 bases and V 6 bases, and 11 bases lay outside the gene matches. Germline V lookup: CDR1 SQVTM, CDR2 ANQGSEA. CDR3 in amino acids: CSVGFSGRAGETQYF. The CDR3 nucleotides are TGCAGCGTAGGATTTAGCGGGAGGGCCGGTGAGACCCAGTACTTC.

This clone was detected a few times. V is TRBV5-6 and J is TRBJ1-1; no reliable D call. Per germline, CDR1 SGHDT and CDR2 YYEEEE. V was cut by 0 bases and J by 7 bases, with 7 bases left in between. The CDR3 has 12 amino acids. CDR3 sequence reads: CASSLVRDEAFF. CDR3 DNA sequence: TGTGCCAGCAGCTTGGTACGGGATGAAGCTTTCTTT.

Only one count was recorded for this clone. V is TRBV6-5 and J is TRBJ2-1; D might be TRBD1 (5 bases). V was shortened by 3 bases and J by 12 bases, with 9 bases between the two germline ends. This CDR3 comprises 11 residues. Germline V gene sequence: CDR1 MNHEY, CDR2 SVGAGI. The CDR3 protein is CASSYGATQFF. Here the CDR3 DNA reads TGTGCCAGCAGTTATGGGGCGACGCAGTTCTTC.

The chain links TRBV6-5 to TRBJ2-5, with a weak D call TRBD2 (6 bases). The V gene's germline CDR1 is MNHEY and CDR2 SVGAGI. V was trimmed by 8 bases and J by 5 bases, leaving 15 bases between them. The CDR3 totals 13 residues. DNA of the CDR3: TGTGCCAGCTGGGCGGGGAGGAGGGAGACCCAGTACTTC. It is translated as CASWAGRRETQYF.

The CDR3 nucleotides are TGTGCCAGCAGTTACTACGGGGGGCAGTCACCCCTCCACTTT. It encodes CASSYYGGQSPLHF. The chain is built from TRBV6-2 or TRBV6-3 and TRBJ1-6; possibly TRBD1 for D (6 bases). Germline loops: CDR1 MNHEY, CDR2 SVGEGT. This CDR3 is 14 amino acids long. The V end was cut by 1 base, the J end by 10 bases, with 11 bases between.

The V call is TRBV6-4, the J call TRBJ2-1; perhaps TRBD1 as D (5 bases). Trimming took 0 bases from V and 9 from J, leaving 12 bases between them. This CDR3 spans 14 amino acids. Germline-derived CDR1 and CDR2 are MRHNA and SNTAGT. For the CDR3, the DNA is TGTGCCAGCAGTGACTCATCAGGGTGGGGTGAGCAGTTCTTC. Translating it yields CASSDSSGWGEQFF.

This clone has just one count. The chain joins TRBV21-1 to TRBJ2-7; the table names TRBD2, a call not compared with the DNA. TRBV21-1 is designated a pseudogene. The CDR3 contains 14 residues. The CDR3 DNA sequence: TGTGCCAGCAGCTACCGACTAGGCCCCTACGAGCAGTACTTC. Protein: CASSYRLGPYEQYF.

J is TRBJ2-3 and V is TRBV18; 9 nucleotides match TRBD2. Germline trimming cut 6 bases from V and 2 bases from J; bases unmatched to any gene: 6. The germline CDR1 and CDR2 sequences are KGHSH and LQKENI. The CDR3 sequence is 15 residues long. The DNA for the CDR3 is TGTGCCAGCTCCACGGCGGGAGGGGACACAGATACGCAGTATTTT. Translated: CASSTAGGDTDTQYF.

V usage is TRBV7-3 and J usage is TRBJ2-3, with 9 nucleotides matching TRBD2. This CDR3 spans 18 amino acids. The V gene end was trimmed by 5 bases and the J gene end by 3 bases; junction bases not matched to a gene: 15. In germline, CDR1 is SGHTA, CDR2 FQGTGA. Written as DNA, the CDR3 is TGTGCCAGCAGCCCAGCCAACAGATTCGCGGGAGGGACAGATACGCAGTATTTT. Its translation: CASSPANRFAGGTDTQYF.

The table lists this clone with a count of one. The genes are TRBV30 and TRBJ1-5; 10 bases align to TRBD1. The V and J ends lost 1 base and 6 bases, in that order; junction bases with no gene match: 3. This CDR3 comprises 14 residues. In germline, CDR1 is GTSNPN, CDR2 SVGIG (reference sequence). CDR3: CAWSEGTGVQPQHF. In DNA, the CDR3 is TGTGCCTGGAGTGAGGGGACAGGGGTTCAGCCCCAGCATTTT.

The V gene is TRBV7-2, the J gene TRBJ1-4, with 11 bases lining up with TRBD1. The CDR3 extends over 19 amino acids. Germline V CDR1 and CDR2: SGHTA, FQGNSA. The trim removed 5 bases at V and 1 base at J, leaving 12 bases unmatched. CDR3 loop: CASSPPFSGQGETNEKLFF. The CDR3 nucleotides read TGTGCCAGCAGCCCCCCTTTTTCGGGACAGGGGGAAACTAATGAAAAACTGTTTTTT.

The V and J genes are TRBV4-3 and TRBJ1-5; the D gene is possibly TRBD1 (5 bases). The CDR3 length is 16 residues. The V end lost 0 bases, the J end lost 6 bases, and 15 bases lay between the germline ends. Germline-derived CDR1 and CDR2 are LGHNA and YSLEER. The CDR3 is CASSQDPRAGSQPQHF. CDR3 DNA sequence: TGCGCCAGCAGCCAAGATCCGAGGGCAGGGAGTCAGCCCCAGCATTTT.

The chain's CDR3 is CAIRDGRGSNQPQHF. The CDR3 nucleotides are TGTGCCATCAGGGACGGCAGGGGCAGCAATCAGCCCCAGCATTTT. The gene calls are TRBV10-3 and TRBJ1-5; D perhaps matches TRBD1 (6 bases). This CDR3 contains 15 residues. Per germline, CDR1 ENHRY and CDR2 SYGVKD. V was cut by 6 bases and J by 1 base, with 13 bases left in between.